This TCR beta chain comes out of a study of T cell responses to AZD1222 COVID-19 vaccine. Overall study findings and caveats: Baseline seropositivity characterized only a handful of AZD1222 recipients. Variant regions that are unmutated are reportedly the target of nearly half of spike-specific TCRs.

The V gene end was trimmed by 8 bases and the J gene end by 3 bases; junction bases not matched to a gene: 9. Germline lookup yields CDR1 LNHDA and CDR2 SQIVND (reference sequence). This CDR3 has 15 amino acids. As for this clone: Antigen unknown.

TCRdb's table, derived via immunoSEQ multiplex PCR, lists solely in-frame clones and lacks some. The sample lists under 300,000 clones; 90% to 95% were seen once. The rearrangement uses TRBV19 and TRBJ2-7; the match to TRBD1 covers 11 bases. This sample comprised peripheral blood, obtained on day 0 of AZD1222 vaccination. The receptor comes from an adult in good health. The CDR3 is CASASTGTGGYEQYF. The CDR3 coding sequence is TGTGCCAGTGCCTCAACCGGGACAGGGGGCTACGAGCAGTACTTC.